Below are 20 T cell receptor beta chains sequenced from a single sample in a study of T cell changes during pregnancy in multiple sclerosis (dated by TCRdb to about 2019). Receptor libraries were prepared by the immunoSEQ multiplex PCR assay. Imported from immuneACCESS, the table was reduced by TCRdb to in-frame sequences with V and J called. These copies leave out some clones; in studies compared against another copy, an unresolved V gene accounts for under half, and the cause of the remainder is not known. Counted in this sample were just under 65,000 clones; around 91% of them appeared once. The top ten clones comprise approximately 1.4% of the sample. Sequencing used peripheral blood, obtained after pregnancy. The receptors derive from a female donor in good health, enrolled as a control in a pregnancy study.

The gene calls are TRBV4-2 and TRBJ1-1, with 9 positions matching TRBD1. Germline CDR1 reads LGHNA; CDR2 reads YNFKEQ. V shed 4 bases and J 1 base; nucleotides not matched to a gene: 7. This CDR3 is built from 16 residues. As DNA, the CDR3 is TGTGCCAGCAGCCCACTGGACAGGGGCCAGAACACTGAAGCTTTCTTT. Amino acid sequence: CASSPLDRGQNTEAFF.

This chain links TRBV5-1 with TRBJ2-7; TRBD1 aligns across 8 bases. CDR3 length: 15 amino acids. Germline CDR1 and CDR2: SGHRS and YFSETQ. Unmatched junction bases numbered 8, after V lost 3 bases and J lost 3 bases. This CDR3 reads CASSYTSDRVYEQYF. CDR3 sequence (DNA): TGCGCCAGCAGCTACACATCGGACAGGGTCTACGAGCAGTACTTC.

V usage is TRBV10-3 and J usage is TRBJ1-1; 7 bases line up with TRBD1. Germline values: CDR1 ENHRY, CDR2 SYGVKD. The trim removed 7 bases at V and 3 bases at J, leaving 11 bases unmatched. The CDR3 has 15 amino acids. The CDR3, as DNA: TGTGCCATCACTACACCGGACAGGAAGGACACTGAAGCTTTCTTT. As protein: CAITTPDRKDTEAFF.

This chain uses TRBV27 with TRBJ1-1; 9 bases fit TRBD1. The CDR3 is made up of 14 amino acids. Germline CDR1 MNHEY, CDR2 SMNVEV (reference sequence). The junction had 5 bases not matched to a gene; V was cut back by 3 bases and J by 6 bases. The CDR3 region is CASSFRDRVSEAFF. Here the CDR3 DNA reads TGTGCCAGCAGTTTCCGGGACAGGGTCTCTGAAGCTTTCTTT.

This clone was counted a few times. The rearrangement joins TRBV2 to TRBJ1-2; 7 positions agree with TRBD1. The CDR3 is 17 residues long. CDR1 SNHLY and CDR2 FYNNEI come from the germline V gene. Germline trimming cut 6 bases from V and 4 bases from J; bases unmatched to any gene: 17. DNA for the CDR3: TGTGCCAGCAGGGGATTCCGGGACAGTGAATGGCTCTATGGCTACACCTTC. Amino acid sequence: CASRGFRDSEWLYGYTF.

The sample holds one count of this clone. The chain combines TRBV5-4 with TRBJ2-2, with 8 bases that match TRBD2. The CDR3 runs 17 residues. CDR1 and CDR2 (germline): SGHNT, YYREEE (reference sequence). The V and J ends lost 4 bases and 6 bases, in that order; junction bases with no gene match: 14. The CDR3 DNA sequence: TGTGCCAGCAGCCCACAAGCGGGGGCCTTGTCGGCCGGGGAGCTGTTTTTT. Encoded protein: CASSPQAGALSAGELFF.

V usage is TRBV9 and J usage is TRBJ1-2; D is possibly TRBD1 (6 bases). V lost 0 bases to trimming and J lost 6 bases, with 9 bases between them. CDR1 is SGDLS, CDR2 YYNGEE, per germline. This CDR3 comprises 13 residues. The chain's CDR3 is CASSVARGDGYTF. The DNA for the CDR3 is TGTGCCAGCAGCGTAGCCAGGGGTGATGGCTACACCTTC. The variable domain in full, completed from reference TRBV9 and TRBJ1-2, reads DSGVTQTPKHLITATGQRVTLRCSPRSGDLSVYWYQQSLDQGLQFLIQYYNGEERAKGNILERFSAQQFPDLHSELNLSSLELGDSALYFCASSVARGDGYTFGSGTRLTVV.

The genes are TRBV5-1 and TRBJ2-7, with 7 bases identical to TRBD1. The CDR3 length is 14 residues. The germline gives CDR1 SGHRS, CDR2 YFSETQ. J gave up 6 bases and V 4 bases, and 10 bases lay outside the gene matches. This CDR3 is CASSLPGQLPEQYF. The CDR3 nucleotides are TGCGCCAGCAGCCTACCGGGACAGCTCCCCGAGCAGTACTTC. The variable domain in full, completed from reference TRBV5-1 and TRBJ2-7, reads KAGVTQTPRYLIKTRGQQVTLSCSPISGHRSVSWYQQTPGQGLQFLFEYFSETQRNKGNFPGRFSGRQFSNSRSEMNVSTLELGDSALYLCASSLPGQLPEQYFGPGTRLTVT.

The chain joins TRBV6-1 to TRBJ2-7; tentative D call: TRBD1 (5 bases). Trimming pared 10 bases from V and 0 bases from J, leaving 16 bases between. Looked up from germline, CDR1 is MNHNS and CDR2 is SASEGT. The CDR3 covers 14 residues. DNA of the CDR3: TGTGCCACTCCAAAAGGGGCCCTCTCCTACGAGCAGTACTTC. The encoded protein is CATPKGALSYEQYF.

The V call is TRBV30, the J call TRBJ1-1; D is uncertain. CDR1 is GTSNPN, CDR2 SVGIG, per germline (reference sequence). V was clipped by 1 base and J by 0 bases, with 6 bases between them. The CDR3 covers 13 residues. In DNA form, the CDR3 reads TGTGCCTGGAGTGACCAGATGAACACTGAAGCTTTCTTT. Translation gives CAWSDQMNTEAFF.

The rearrangement joins TRBV7-8 to TRBJ2-7; weak D call: TRBD1 (5 bases). Trimming took off 4 bases at V and 0 bases at J, with 16 bases between the two ends. This CDR3 contains 16 residues. CDR1 SGHVS and CDR2 FQNEAQ come from the germline V gene. CDR3 loop: CASSSDPAGPSYEQYF. Written as DNA, the CDR3 is TGTGCCAGCAGCTCGGATCCGGCAGGGCCCTCCTACGAGCAGTACTTC.

The chain joins TRBV18 to TRBJ1-1; 8 bases match TRBD1. Trimming removed 5 bases from V and 3 bases from J; junction bases left unmatched: 8. Per germline, CDR1 KGHSH and CDR2 LQKENI. CDR3 length equals 15 residues. DNA of the CDR3: TGTGCCAGCTCAGGTCAGGGGGCAGCGGACACTGAAGCTTTCTTT. It is translated as CASSGQGAADTEAFF.

The chain links TRBV19 to TRBJ1-6; 7 nucleotides match TRBD1. Trimming cost V 6 bases and J 7 bases; bases outside gene matches: 6. Germline values: CDR1 LNHDA, CDR2 SQIVND (reference sequence). CDR3 length equals 14 residues. CDR3 sequence (DNA): TGTGCCAGTAGGGGGGACAGCCCGAATTCACCCCTCCACTTT. Its protein product is CASRGDSPNSPLHF.

The chain recombines TRBV5-1 with TRBJ1-1; D not resolved. The CDR3 is made up of 14 amino acids. CDR1 is SGHRS, CDR2 YFSETQ, per germline. V gave up 4 bases and J gave up 2 bases, with 12 bases separating them. This CDR3 is CASSPRGENTEAFF. The CDR3 bases are TGCGCCAGCAGCCCGCGGGGTGAAAACACTGAAGCTTTCTTT.

The CDR3 coding sequence is TGCGCCAGCAGCCAAGATCCTAGCGGGGGGGATACGCAGTATTTT. Amino acids: CASSQDPSGGDTQYF. The gene calls are TRBV4-3 and TRBJ2-3, with 11 bases fitting TRBD2. V lost 0 bases to trimming and J lost 6 bases; unmatched junction nucleotides: 2. This CDR3 has 15 residues. From germline, CDR1 is LGHNA and CDR2 YSLEER.

This clone was picked up a small number of times. The chain has TRBV15 and TRBJ2-6; D perhaps matches TRBD1 (6 bases). The CDR3 is 15 amino acids. The V end was cut by 8 bases, the J end by 0 bases, with 11 bases between. CDR1 is LNHNV and CDR2 is YYDKDF in the germline V gene (reference sequence). CDR3 in amino acids: CATGDRPSGANVLTF. Written as DNA, the CDR3 is TGTGCCACCGGCGACAGGCCCTCTGGGGCCAACGTCCTGACTTTC.

V gene TRBV4-1 combines with J gene TRBJ2-1; 7 bases align to TRBD2. Germline V gene lookup returns CDR1 MGHRA and CDR2 YSYEKL. V gave up 0 bases and J gave up 6 bases; unmatched junction bases: 8. The CDR3 contains 16 residues. CDR3 nucleotides: TGCGCCAGCAGCCAAGAAGGTTGGACGGGGGGCAATGAGCAGTTCTTC. It encodes CASSQEGWTGGNEQFF.

V gene TRBV30 combines with J gene TRBJ1-1; tentative D call: TRBD1 (5 bases). CDR1 and CDR2 from the germline V gene are GTSNPN and SVGIG (reference sequence). This CDR3 contains 15 residues. The V gene lost 0 bases and the J gene lost 2 bases, with 13 bases spanning the gap. CDR3 sequence reads: CAWSVTSQVNTEAFF. The CDR3 coding sequence is TGTGCCTGGAGTGTAACCTCACAGGTAAACACTGAAGCTTTCTTT.

The rearrangement links TRBV9 to TRBJ1-4; possible D gene TRBD1, 5 bases. V was clipped by 2 bases and J by 8 bases, with 13 bases between them. The CDR3 spans 14 residues. Germline-derived CDR1 and CDR2 are SGDLS and YYNGEE. Written as DNA, the CDR3 is TGTGCCAGCAGCGTCGGGGGGTCAGGAGAAAAACTGTTTTTT. Translating gives CASSVGGSGEKLFF.

A few counts support this clone. The CDR3 DNA follows: TGCGCCAGCAGCCCATGGGGTGGGGGGGCGTTGACTGAAGCTTTCTTT. Its protein product is CASSPWGGGALTEAFF. This chain connects TRBV5-1 to TRBJ1-1; a possible D gene is TRBD1 (6 bases). The CDR3 runs 16 residues. Trimming took off 4 bases at V and 5 bases at J, with 21 bases between the two ends. Germline V lookup: CDR1 SGHRS, CDR2 YFSETQ.